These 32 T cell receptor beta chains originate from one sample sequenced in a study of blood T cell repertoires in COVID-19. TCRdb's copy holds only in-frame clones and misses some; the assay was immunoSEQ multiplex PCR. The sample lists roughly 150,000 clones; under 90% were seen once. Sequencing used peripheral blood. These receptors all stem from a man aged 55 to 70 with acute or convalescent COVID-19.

In DNA form, the CDR3 reads TGTGCCAGCAGTGAGACTAGCGGGATTTCGGATACGCAGTATTTT. Protein product: CASSETSGISDTQYF. The chain links TRBV25-1 to TRBJ2-3, with TRBD2 matching over 11 bases. This CDR3 has 15 amino acids. Per the germline V gene, CDR1 is MGHDK and CDR2 is SYGVNS. V trimming: 3 bases; J trimming: 6 bases; junction bases outside the gene matches: 5. Supplemented by reference TRBV25-1 and TRBJ2-3, the full variable domain reads EADIYQTPRYLVIGTGKKITLECSQTMGHDKMYWYQQDPGMELHLIHYSYGVNSTEKGDLSSESTVSRIRTEHFPLTLESARPSHTSQYLCASSETSGISDTQYFGPGTRLTVL.

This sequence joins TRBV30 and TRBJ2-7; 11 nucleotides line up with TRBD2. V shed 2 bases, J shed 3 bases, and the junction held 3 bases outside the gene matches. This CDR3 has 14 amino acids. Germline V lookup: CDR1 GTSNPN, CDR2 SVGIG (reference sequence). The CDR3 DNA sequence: TGTGCCTGGAGTCCCGGACTAGCGGGCTACGAGCAGTACTTC. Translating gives CAWSPGLAGYEQYF.

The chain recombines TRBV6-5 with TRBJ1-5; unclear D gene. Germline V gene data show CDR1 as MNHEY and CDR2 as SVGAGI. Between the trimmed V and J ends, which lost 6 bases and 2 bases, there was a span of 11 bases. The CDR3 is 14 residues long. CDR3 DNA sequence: TGTGCCAGCAGACGGAGCTCAGGCAATCAGCCCCAGCATTTT. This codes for CASRRSSGNQPQHF.

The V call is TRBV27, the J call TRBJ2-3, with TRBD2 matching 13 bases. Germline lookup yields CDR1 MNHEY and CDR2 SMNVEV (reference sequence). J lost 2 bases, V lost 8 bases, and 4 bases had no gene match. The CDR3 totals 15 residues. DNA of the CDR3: TGTGCCAGCTTACTAGCGGGAGGGACCACAGATACGCAGTATTTT. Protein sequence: CASLLAGGTTDTQYF.

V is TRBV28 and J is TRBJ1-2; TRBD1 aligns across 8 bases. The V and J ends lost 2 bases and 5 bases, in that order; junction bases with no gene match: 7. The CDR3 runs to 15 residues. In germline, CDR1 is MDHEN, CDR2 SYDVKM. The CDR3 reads CASSLRSGGGYGYTF. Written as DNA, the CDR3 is TGTGCCAGCAGTTTAAGGTCAGGGGGCGGATATGGCTACACCTTC.

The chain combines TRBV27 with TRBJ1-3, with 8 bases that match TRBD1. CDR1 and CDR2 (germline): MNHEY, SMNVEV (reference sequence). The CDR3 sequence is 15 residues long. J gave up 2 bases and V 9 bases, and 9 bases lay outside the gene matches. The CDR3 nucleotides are TGTGCCAGTGGAACAGGGGGGAGAGCTGGAAACACCATATATTTT. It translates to CASGTGGRAGNTIYF.

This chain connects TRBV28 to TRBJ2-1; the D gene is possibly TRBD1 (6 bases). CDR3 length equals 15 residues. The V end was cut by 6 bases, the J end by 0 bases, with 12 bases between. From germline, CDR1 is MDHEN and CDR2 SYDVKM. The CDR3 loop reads CASSNIGGSYNEQFF. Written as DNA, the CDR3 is TGTGCCAGCAGCAATATAGGGGGCTCCTACAATGAGCAGTTCTTC.

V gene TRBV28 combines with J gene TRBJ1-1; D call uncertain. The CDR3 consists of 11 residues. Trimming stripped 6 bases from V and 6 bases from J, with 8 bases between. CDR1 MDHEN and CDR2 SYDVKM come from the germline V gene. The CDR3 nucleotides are TGTGCCAGCAGATACAAGTCTGAAGCTTTCTTT. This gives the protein CASRYKSEAFF.

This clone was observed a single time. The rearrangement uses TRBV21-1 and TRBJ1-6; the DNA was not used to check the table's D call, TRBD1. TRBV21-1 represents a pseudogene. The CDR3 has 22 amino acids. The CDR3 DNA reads TGTGCCAGCAGCAAAGCACCGACAGGCCCTGGCACAGGGAGCTCCTATAATTCACCCCTCCACTTT. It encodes CASSKAPTGPGTGSSYNSPLHF.

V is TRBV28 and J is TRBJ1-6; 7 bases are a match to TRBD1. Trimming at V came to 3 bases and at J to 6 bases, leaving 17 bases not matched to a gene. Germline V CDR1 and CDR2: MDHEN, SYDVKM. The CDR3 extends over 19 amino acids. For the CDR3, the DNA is TGTGCCAGCAGTTTTTCGACAGGGATAATGCAAGAGCGTAATTCACCCCTCCACTTT. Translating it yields CASSFSTGIMQERNSPLHF.

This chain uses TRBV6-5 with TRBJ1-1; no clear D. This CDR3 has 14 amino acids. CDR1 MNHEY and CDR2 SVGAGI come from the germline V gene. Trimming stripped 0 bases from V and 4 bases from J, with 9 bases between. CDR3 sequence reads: CASSYSSTSTEAFF. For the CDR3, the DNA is TGTGCCAGCAGTTACTCTAGCACGTCCACTGAAGCTTTCTTT.

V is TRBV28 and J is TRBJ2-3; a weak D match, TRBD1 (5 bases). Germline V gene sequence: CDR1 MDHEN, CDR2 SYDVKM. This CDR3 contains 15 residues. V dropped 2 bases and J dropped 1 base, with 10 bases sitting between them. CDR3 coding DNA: TGTGCCAGCAGTTTACGGCAGGGCGGCACAGATACGCAGTATTTT. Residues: CASSLRQGGTDTQYF.

The CDR3 DNA is TGTGCCAGCTCGCGTTCCGGGACAGGGAGCTCCTACGAGCAGTACTTC. This sequence encodes CASSRSGTGSSYEQYF. This chain links TRBV18 with TRBJ2-7, with 9 bases matching TRBD1. The CDR3 totals 16 residues. V gave up 6 bases and J gave up 0 bases; unmatched junction bases: 9. The germline V gene has CDR1 KGHSH and CDR2 LQKENI.

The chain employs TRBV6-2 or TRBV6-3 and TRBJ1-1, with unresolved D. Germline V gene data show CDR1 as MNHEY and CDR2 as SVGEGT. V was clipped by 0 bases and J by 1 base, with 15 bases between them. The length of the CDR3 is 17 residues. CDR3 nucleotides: TGTGCCAGCAGTTACTCGTCACTTACCCGAGCGAACACTGAAGCTTTCTTT. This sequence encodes CASSYSSLTRANTEAFF.

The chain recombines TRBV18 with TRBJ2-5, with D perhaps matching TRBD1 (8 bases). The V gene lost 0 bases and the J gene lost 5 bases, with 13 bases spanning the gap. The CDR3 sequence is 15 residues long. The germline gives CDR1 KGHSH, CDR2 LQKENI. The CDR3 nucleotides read TGTGCCAGCTCACCACCGACAGGGGAGGGGGAGACCCAGTACTTC. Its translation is CASSPPTGEGETQYF.

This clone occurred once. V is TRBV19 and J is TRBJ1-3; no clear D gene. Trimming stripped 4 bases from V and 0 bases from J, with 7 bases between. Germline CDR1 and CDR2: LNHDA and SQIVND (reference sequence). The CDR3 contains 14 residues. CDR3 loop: CASSTRVSGNTIYF. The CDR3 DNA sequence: TGTGCCAGTAGTACCCGGGTCTCTGGAAACACCATATATTTT.

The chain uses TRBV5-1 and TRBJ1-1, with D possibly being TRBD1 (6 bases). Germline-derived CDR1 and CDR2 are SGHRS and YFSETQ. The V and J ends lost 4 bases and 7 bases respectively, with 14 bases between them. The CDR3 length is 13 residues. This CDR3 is CASSPGGRDEAFF. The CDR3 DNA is TGCGCCAGCAGCCCGGGGGGGCGCGATGAAGCTTTCTTT.

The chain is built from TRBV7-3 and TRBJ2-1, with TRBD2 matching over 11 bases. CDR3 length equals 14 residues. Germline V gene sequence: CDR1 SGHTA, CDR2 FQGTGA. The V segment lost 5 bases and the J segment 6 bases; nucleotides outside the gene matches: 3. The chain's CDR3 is CASSPGTSGNEQFF. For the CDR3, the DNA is TGTGCCAGCAGCCCGGGGACTAGCGGCAATGAGCAGTTCTTC.

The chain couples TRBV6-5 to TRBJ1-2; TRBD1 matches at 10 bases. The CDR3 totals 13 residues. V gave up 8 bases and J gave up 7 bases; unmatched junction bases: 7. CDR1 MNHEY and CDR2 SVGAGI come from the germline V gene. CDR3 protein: CASWGTGEFGYTF. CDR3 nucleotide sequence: TGTGCCAGCTGGGGGACAGGGGAGTTTGGCTACACCTTC.

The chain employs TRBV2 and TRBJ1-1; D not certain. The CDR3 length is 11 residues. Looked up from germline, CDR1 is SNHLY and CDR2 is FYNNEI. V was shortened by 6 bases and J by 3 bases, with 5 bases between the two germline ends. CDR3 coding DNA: TGTGCCAGCAGACGGGACACTGAAGCTTTCTTT. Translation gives CASRRDTEAFF.

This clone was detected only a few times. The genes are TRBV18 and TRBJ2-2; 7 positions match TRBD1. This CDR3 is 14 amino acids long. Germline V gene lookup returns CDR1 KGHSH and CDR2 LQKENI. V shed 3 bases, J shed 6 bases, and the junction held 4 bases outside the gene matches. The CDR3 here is CASSPKTGPGELFF. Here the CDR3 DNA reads TGTGCCAGCTCACCTAAGACAGGGCCCGGGGAGCTGTTTTTT.

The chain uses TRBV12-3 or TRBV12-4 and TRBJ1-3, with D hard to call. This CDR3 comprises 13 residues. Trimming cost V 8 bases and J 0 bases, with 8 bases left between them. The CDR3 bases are TGTGCCAGCGGGAGTTCCTCTGGAAACACCATATATTTT. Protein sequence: CASGSSSGNTIYF.

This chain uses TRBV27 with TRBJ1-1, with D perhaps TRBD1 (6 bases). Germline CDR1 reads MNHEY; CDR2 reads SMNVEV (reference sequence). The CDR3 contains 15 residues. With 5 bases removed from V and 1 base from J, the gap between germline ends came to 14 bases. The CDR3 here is CASSPTQGTNTEAFF. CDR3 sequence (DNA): TGTGCCAGCAGTCCGACCCAGGGGACGAACACTGAAGCTTTCTTT.

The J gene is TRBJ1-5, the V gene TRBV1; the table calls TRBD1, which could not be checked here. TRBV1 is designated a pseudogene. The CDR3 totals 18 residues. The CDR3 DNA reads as TGCACCAGCAGCCAAGATCCCCCCGGACAGTGGCGCAATCAGCCCCAGCATTTT. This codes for CTSSQDPPGQWRNQPQHF.

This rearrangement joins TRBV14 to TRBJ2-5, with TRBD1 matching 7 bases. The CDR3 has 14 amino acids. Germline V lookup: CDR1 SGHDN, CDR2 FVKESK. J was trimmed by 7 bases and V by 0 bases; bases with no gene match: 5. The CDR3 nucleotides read TGTGCCAGCAGCCAAGACAGGGGGATCGGGACCCAGTACTTC. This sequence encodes CASSQDRGIGTQYF.

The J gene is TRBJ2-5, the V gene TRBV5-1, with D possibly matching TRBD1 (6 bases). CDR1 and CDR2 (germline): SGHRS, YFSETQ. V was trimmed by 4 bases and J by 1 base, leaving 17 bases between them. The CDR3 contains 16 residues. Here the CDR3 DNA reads TGCGCCAGCAGCCGGATAAACAGGGAATTCCAAGAGACCCAGTACTTC. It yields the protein CASSRINREFQETQYF.

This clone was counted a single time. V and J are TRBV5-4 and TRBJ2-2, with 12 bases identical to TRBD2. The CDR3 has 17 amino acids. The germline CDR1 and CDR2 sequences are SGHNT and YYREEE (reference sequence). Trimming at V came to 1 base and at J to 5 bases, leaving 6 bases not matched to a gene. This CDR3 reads CASSLPSGGAGTGELFF. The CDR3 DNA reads TGTGCCAGCAGCTTGCCTAGCGGGGGGGCGGGAACCGGGGAGCTGTTTTTT. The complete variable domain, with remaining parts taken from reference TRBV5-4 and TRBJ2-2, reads ETGVTQSPTHLIKTRGQQVTLRCSSQSGHNTVSWYQQALGQGPQFIFQYYREEENGRGNFPPRFSGLQFPNYSSELNVNALELDDSALYLCASSLPSGGAGTGELFFGEGSRLTVL.

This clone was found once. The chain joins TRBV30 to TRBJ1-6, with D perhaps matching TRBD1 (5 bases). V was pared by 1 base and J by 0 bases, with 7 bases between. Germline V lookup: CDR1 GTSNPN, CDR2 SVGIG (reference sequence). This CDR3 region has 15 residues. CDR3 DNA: TGTGCCTGGAGTGCCGACAGCTCCTATAATTCACCCCTCCACTTT. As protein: CAWSADSSYNSPLHF.

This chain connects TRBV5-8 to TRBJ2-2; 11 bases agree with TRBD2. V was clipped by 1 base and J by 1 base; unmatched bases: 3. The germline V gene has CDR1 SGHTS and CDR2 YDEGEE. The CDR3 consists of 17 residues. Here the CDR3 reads CASSLSGTSGNTGELFF. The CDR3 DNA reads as TGTGCCAGCAGCTTGTCCGGGACTAGCGGGAACACCGGGGAGCTGTTTTTT.

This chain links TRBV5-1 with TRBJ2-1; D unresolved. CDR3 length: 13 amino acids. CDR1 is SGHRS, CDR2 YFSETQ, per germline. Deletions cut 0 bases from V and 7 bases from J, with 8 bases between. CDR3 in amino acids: CASSLDPRNEQFF. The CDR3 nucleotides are TGCGCCAGCAGCTTGGACCCTAGGAATGAGCAGTTCTTC.

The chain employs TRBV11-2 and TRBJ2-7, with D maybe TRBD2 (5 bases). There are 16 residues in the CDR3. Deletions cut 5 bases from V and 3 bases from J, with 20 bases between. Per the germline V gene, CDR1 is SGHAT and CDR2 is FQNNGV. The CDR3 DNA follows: TGTGCCAGCAGCCGTACGGATTTGAGTGGGAGCTACGAGCAGTACTTC. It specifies CASSRTDLSGSYEQYF.

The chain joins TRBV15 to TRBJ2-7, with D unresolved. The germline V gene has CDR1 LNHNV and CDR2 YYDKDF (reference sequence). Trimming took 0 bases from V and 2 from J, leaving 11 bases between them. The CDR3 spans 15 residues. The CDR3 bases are TGTGCCACCAGCAGAGATCGCTGGAGCGCCTACGAGCAGTACTTC. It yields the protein CATSRDRWSAYEQYF.